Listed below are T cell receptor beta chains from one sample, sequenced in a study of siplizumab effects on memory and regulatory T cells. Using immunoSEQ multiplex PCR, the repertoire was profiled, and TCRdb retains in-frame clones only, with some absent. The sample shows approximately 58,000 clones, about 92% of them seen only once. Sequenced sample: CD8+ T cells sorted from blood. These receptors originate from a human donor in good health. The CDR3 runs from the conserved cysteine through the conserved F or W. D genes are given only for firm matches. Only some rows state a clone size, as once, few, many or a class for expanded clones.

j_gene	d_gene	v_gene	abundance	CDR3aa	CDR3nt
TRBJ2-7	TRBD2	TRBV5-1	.	CASSSGLAGIINYEQYF	TGCGCCAGCAGCTCGGGACTAGCGGGGATTATTAACTACGAGCAGTACTTC
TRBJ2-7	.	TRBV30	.	CATDSRSYEQYF	TGTGCAACGGACTCCCGATCCTACGAGCAGTACTTC
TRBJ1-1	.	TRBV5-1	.	CASSSDRFMNTEAFF	TGCGCCAGCAGCTCCGACAGGTTCATGAACACTGAAGCTTTCTTT
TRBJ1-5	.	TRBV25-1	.	CASSDVGQPQHF	TGTGCCAGCAGTGACGTAGGTCAGCCCCAGCATTTT
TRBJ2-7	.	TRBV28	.	CASSSLDLVSYEQYF	TGTGCCAGCAGTTCTCTAGACTTAGTCTCCTACGAGCAGTACTTC
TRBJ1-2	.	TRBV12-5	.	CASGPPVGPYGYTF	TGTGCTAGTGGTCCGCCCGTGGGACCTTATGGCTACACCTTC
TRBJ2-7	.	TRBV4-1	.	CASSQVPASSYEQYF	TGCGCCAGCAGCCAAGTTCCGGCGAGCTCCTACGAGCAGTACTTC
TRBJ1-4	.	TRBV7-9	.	CASSSGGGNEKLFF	TGTGCCAGCAGCTCCGGTGGGGGGAATGAAAAACTGTTTTTT
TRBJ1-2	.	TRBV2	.	CASSRPGLSGYGYTF	TGTGCCAGCAGTCGTCCGGGGCTCTCTGGCTATGGCTACACCTTC
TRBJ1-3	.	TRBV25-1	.	CASSWDGSGNTIYF	TGTGCCAGCAGTTGGGACGGCTCTGGAAACACCATATATTTT
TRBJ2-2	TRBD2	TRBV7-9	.	CASSTPGTSAYTGELFF	TGTGCCAGCAGCACACCCGGGACTAGCGCCTACACCGGGGAGCTGTTTTTT
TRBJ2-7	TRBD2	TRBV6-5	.	CASSPGLAVGYEQYF	TGTGCCAGCAGCCCCGGACTAGCGGTGGGCTACGAGCAGTACTTC
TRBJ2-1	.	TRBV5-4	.	CASSKGDYNEQFF	TGTGCCAGCAGTAAGGGTGACTACAATGAGCAGTTCTTC
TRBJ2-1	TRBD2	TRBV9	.	CASSDGLAGGNEQFF	TGTGCCAGCAGCGACGGACTAGCGGGAGGAAATGAGCAGTTCTTC
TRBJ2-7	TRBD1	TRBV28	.	CASSPTWDRATYEQYF	TGTGCCAGCAGTCCCACCTGGGACAGGGCTACCTACGAGCAGTACTTC
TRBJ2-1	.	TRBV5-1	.	CASRPTEDEQFF	TGCGCCAGCAGGCCCACCGAGGATGAGCAGTTCTTC
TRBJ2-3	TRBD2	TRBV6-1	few	CASSESSGSTDTQYF	TGTGCCAGCAGTGAAAGTAGCGGGAGCACAGATACGCAGTATTTT
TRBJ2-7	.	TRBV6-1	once	CASSEALLGLKYEQYF	TGTGCCAGCAGTGAAGCGCTTCTTGGACTGAAGTACGAGCAGTACTTC
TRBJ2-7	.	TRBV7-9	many	CASSLGEAPEQYF	TGTGCCAGCAGCTTAGGGGAAGCCCCCGAGCAGTACTTC
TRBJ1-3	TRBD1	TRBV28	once	CASSYVPGQSSGNTIYF	TGTGCCAGCAGTTACGTCCCGGGACAGTCCTCTGGAAACACCATATATTTT
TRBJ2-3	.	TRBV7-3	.	CASSSNRDSLFPQYF	TGTGCCAGCAGCTCGAACCGGGACTCCTTGTTTCCGCAGTATTTT
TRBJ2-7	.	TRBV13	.	CASSSRSEADYEQYF	TGTGCCAGCAGCTCCAGAAGTGAGGCCGACTACGAGCAGTACTTC
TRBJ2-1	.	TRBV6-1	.	CASSEAPAWHEQFF	TGTGCCAGCAGTGAAGCTCCGGCCTGGCATGAGCAGTTCTTC
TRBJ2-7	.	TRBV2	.	CASSVGLVYEQYF	TGTGCCAGCAGTGTAGGGCTCGTCTACGAGCAGTACTTC
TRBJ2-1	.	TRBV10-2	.	CASTPDSYNEQFF	TGCGCCAGCACCCCGGACAGCTACAATGAGCAGTTCTTC
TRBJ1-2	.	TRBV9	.	CASSVDPGGVRYGYTF	TGTGCCAGCAGCGTAGACCCCGGGGGGGTGCGCTATGGCTACACCTTC
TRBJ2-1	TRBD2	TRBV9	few	CASSVVPSGRDNEQFF	TGTGCCAGCAGCGTAGTTCCTAGCGGGAGGGACAATGAGCAGTTCTTC
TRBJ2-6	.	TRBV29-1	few	CSVEDDEDLTF	TGCAGCGTTGAAGACGATGAGGACCTGACTTTC
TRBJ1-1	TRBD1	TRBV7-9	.	CASSLNGDRLNTEAFF	TGTGCCAGCAGCCTTAACGGGGACAGATTGAACACTGAAGCTTTCTTT
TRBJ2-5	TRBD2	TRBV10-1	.	CASSESWPSGSGETQYF	TGCGCCAGCAGTGAGTCGTGGCCTAGCGGGAGTGGGGAGACCCAGTACTTC
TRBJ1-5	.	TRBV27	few	CASSFQGNQPQHF	TGTGCCAGCAGTTTCCAGGGCAATCAGCCCCAGCATTTT
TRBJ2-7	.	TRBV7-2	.	CASSFGTRGGEQYF	TGTGCCAGCAGCTTCGGAACTAGAGGTGGCGAGCAGTACTTC
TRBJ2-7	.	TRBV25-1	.	CASSGYREQYF	TGTGCCAGCAGTGGCTACAGGGAGCAGTACTTC
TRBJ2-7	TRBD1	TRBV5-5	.	CASLQGTPYEQYF	TGTGCCAGCTTACAGGGGACGCCCTACGAGCAGTACTTC
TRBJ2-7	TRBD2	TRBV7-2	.	CASSPAGALYEQYF	TGTGCCAGCAGCCCAGCGGGAGCCCTCTACGAGCAGTACTTC
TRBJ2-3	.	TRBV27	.	CASSSLEVDTQYF	TGTGCCAGCAGTTCTCTAGAGGTAGATACGCAGTATTTT
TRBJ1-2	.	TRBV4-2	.	CASSQELGYGYTF	TGTGCCAGCAGCCAAGAGCTCGGCTATGGCTACACCTTC
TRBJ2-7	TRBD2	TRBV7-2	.	CASSTRGLAVLGEQYF	TGTGCCAGCAGCACCCGGGGACTAGCGGTTCTGGGAGAGCAGTACTTC
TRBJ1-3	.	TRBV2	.	CASSEARVVRSGNTIYF	TGTGCCAGCAGTGAAGCGCGGGTGGTCCGTTCTGGAAACACCATATATTTT
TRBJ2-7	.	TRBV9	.	CASSTSGTGSYEQYF	TGTGCCAGCAGCACCTCCGGGACCGGCTCCTACGAGCAGTACTTC
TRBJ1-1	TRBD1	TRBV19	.	CASSIMGGAGGTEAFF	TGTGCCAGTAGTATCATGGGTGGGGCAGGGGGCACTGAAGCTTTCTTT
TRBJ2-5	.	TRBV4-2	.	CASSQDWRGLETQYF	TGTGCCAGCAGCCAAGATTGGAGGGGCTTAGAGACCCAGTACTTC
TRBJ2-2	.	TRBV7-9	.	CASSLVFDYTGELFF	TGTGCCAGCAGCTTAGTTTTTGATTACACCGGGGAGCTGTTTTTT
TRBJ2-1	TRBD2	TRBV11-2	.	CASSPLAGGVAYNEQFF	TGTGCCAGCAGCCCCTTAGCGGGAGGCGTAGCCTACAATGAGCAGTTCTTC
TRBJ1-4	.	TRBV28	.	CASSLEGIREKLFF	TGTGCCAGCAGTTTGGAGGGGATAAGGGAAAAACTGTTTTTT
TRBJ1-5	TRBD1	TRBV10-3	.	CAISESTGSGQPQHF	TGTGCCATCAGTGAGTCGACAGGGTCAGGACAGCCCCAGCATTTT
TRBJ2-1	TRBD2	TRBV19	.	CASSIRTSGTYNEQFF	TGTGCCAGTAGTATAAGGACTAGCGGGACCTACAATGAGCAGTTCTTC
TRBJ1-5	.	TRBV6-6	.	CASQLRYSEPQHF	TGTGCCAGCCAGTTGAGGTACTCGGAGCCCCAGCATTTT
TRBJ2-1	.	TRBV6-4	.	CASSVTFPADYNEQFF	TGTGCCAGCAGCGTTACGTTTCCGGCGGACTACAATGAGCAGTTCTTC
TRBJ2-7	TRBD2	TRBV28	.	CASSGTSGYEQYF	TGTGCCAGCAGTGGGACTAGCGGGTACGAGCAGTACTTC
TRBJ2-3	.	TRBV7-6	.	CASSLPPTGSSTDTQYF	TGTGCCAGCAGCTTACCTCCTACGGGGAGTAGCACAGATACGCAGTATTTT
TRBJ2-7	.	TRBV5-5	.	CASSLDAPGRRNEQYF	TGTGCCAGCAGCTTGGATGCCCCGGGGAGGCGGAACGAGCAGTACTTC
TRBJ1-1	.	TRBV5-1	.	CASSLGGGTEAFF	TGCGCCAGCAGCTTGGGGGGCGGCACTGAAGCTTTCTTT
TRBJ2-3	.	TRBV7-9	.	CASSGGTPKAQYF	TGTGCCAGCAGCGGAGGGACACCAAAGGCGCAGTATTTT
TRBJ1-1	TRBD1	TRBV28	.	CASSHRGDTEAFF	TGTGCCAGCAGTCACAGGGGGGACACTGAAGCTTTCTTT
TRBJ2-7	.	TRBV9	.	CASSVDGTYEQYF	TGTGCCAGCAGCGTGGACGGGACCTACGAGCAGTACTTC
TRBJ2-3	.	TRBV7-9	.	CASSLDRYLTDTQYF	TGTGCCAGCAGCTTGGACAGATACCTCACAGATACGCAGTATTTT
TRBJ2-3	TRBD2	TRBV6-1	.	CASSELSSGTSRTQYF	TGTGCCAGCAGTGAACTGTCTAGCGGAACCTCACGAACGCAGTATTTT